One and the same sample provided the 6 T cell receptor beta chains below, sequenced in a study of cytomegalovirus exposure and HLA in healthy donors. The assay was immunoSEQ multiplex PCR, and TCRdb's table has in-frame clones only and misses some. The repertoire includes 150,000 to 200,000 clones, roughly 82% of them detected once, and roughly 1.5% sits in the top ten. What was sequenced was PBMCs. These receptors originate from a woman aged 18-35 years in good health and CMV-seronegative.

The chain employs TRBV11-2 and TRBJ1-2, with D perhaps TRBD1 (6 bases). This CDR3 is built from 15 residues. The germline gives CDR1 SGHAT, CDR2 FQNNGV. Trimming took 5 bases from V and 2 from J, leaving 15 bases between them. The CDR3 sequence is CASSQDRTLNYGYTF. The CDR3, as DNA: TGTGCCAGCAGCCAAGACAGGACTCTAAACTATGGCTACACCTTC.

This rearrangement joins TRBV5-3 to TRBJ2-1; 8 bases are shared with TRBD2. TRBV5-3 is assigned to the ORF class and has an uncertain function. V lost 5 bases, J lost 3 bases, and 10 bases stayed unmatched. The CDR3 spans 16 residues. CDR3 in amino acids: CARSGRGGRNYNEQFF. The DNA of the CDR3 is TGTGCCAGAAGTGGGAGAGGCGGGAGGAACTACAATGAGCAGTTCTTC.

This clone has more than one count but fewer than ten. The V and J genes are TRBV5-1 and TRBJ2-2; 7 nucleotides agree with TRBD1. Trimming removed 3 bases from V and 0 bases from J; junction bases left unmatched: 2. Germline CDR1 SGHRS, CDR2 YFSETQ. The CDR3 is 15 amino acids. The CDR3 here is CASSWGTANTGELFF. The DNA of the CDR3 is TGCGCCAGCAGCTGGGGGACAGCGAACACCGGGGAGCTGTTTTTT.

CDR3 loop: CASTNSGENTGELFF. DNA of the CDR3: TGTGCCAGCACCAATAGCGGGGAGAACACCGGGGAGCTGTTTTTT. The chain uses TRBV21-1 and TRBJ2-2; the listed D gene, TRBD2, was not tested against the DNA. TRBV21-1 is an annotated pseudogene. CDR3 size: 15 residues.

This clone was counted once. This chain joins TRBV28 and TRBJ2-1, with 7 bases fitting TRBD1. V was pared by 1 base and J by 15 bases, with 21 bases of the junction left unmatched. Germline V gene data show CDR1 as MDHEN and CDR2 as SYDVKM. There are 17 residues in the CDR3. The CDR3 DNA reads TGTGCCAGCAGTTTATTAGGTAGGGGACAGCTCGATCCTGCCCCGTTCTTC. This gives the protein CASSLLGRGQLDPAPFF.

At least ten counts were recorded for this clone. This chain links TRBV6-4 with TRBJ1-1; 7 nucleotides agree with TRBD1. The CDR3 runs 14 residues. Trimming took 5 bases from V and 1 from J; bases not matched to a gene: 4. Germline V gene data show CDR1 as MRHNA and CDR2 as SNTAGT. CDR3 amino acids: CASSPGTANTEAFF. DNA for the CDR3: TGTGCCAGCAGTCCCGGGACAGCGAACACTGAAGCTTTCTTT.